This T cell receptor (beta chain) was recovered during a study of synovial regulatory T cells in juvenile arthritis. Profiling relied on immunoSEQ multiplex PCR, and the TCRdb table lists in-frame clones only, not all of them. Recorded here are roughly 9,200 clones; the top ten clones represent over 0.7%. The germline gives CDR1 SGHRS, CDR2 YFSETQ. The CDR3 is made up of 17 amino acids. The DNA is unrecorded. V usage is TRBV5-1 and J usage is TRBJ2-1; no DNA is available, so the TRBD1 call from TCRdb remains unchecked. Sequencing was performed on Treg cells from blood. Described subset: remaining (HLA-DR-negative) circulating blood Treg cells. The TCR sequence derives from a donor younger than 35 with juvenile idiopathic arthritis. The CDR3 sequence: CASSLAIQAASYNEQFF.